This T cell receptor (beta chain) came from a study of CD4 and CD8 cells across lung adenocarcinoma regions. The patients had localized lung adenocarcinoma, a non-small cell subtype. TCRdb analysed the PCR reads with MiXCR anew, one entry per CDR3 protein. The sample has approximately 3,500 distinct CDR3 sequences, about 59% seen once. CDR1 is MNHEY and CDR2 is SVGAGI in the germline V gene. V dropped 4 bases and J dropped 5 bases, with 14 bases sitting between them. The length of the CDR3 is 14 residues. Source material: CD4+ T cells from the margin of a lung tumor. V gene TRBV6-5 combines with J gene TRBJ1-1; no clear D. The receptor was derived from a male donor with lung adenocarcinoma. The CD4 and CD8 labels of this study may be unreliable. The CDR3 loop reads CASSSRTRGTEAFF. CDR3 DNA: TGTGCCAGCAGTTCAAGGACCCGAGGAACTGAAGCTTTCTTT.